A selection of T cell receptor beta chains follows, all from one sample in a study of spatial heterogeneity in lung cancer. Via MiXCR, TCRdb re-called the 5' RACE reads, giving one row per CDR3 protein. The table shows about 48,000 distinct CDR3 sequences, with about 5.8% occurring only once. The sample in question was PBMCs, obtained at surgery. The receptor source for this set is a male donor with early-stage non-small cell lung cancer. Both conserved end residues are part of each CDR3. Fields, in order: V gene, D gene, J gene, CDR3 length, clone size, CDR3 protein, CDR3 DNA. A D gene is named only where the DNA matches it firmly. Clone sizes are given selectively: once, few, many, or a class where the clone is expanded.

>TRBV28|TRBD2|TRBJ2-3|14|many
CASNPGLHLDTQYF
TGTGCCAGCAATCCGGGACTACACCTAGATACGCAGTATTTT
>TRBV27|NA|TRBJ1-5|14|NA
CASSEVGLHQPQHF
TGTGCCAGCAGTGAAGTTGGGCTTCATCAGCCCCAGCATTTT
>TRBV7-9|NA|TRBJ2-2|12|many
CASSRIRGELFF
TGTGCCAGCAGCAGAATTCGGGGGGAGCTGTTTTTT
>TRBV29-1|NA|TRBJ1-3|16|many
CSVEDLYGASGNTIYF
TGCAGCGTTGAAGATCTTTACGGGGCATCTGGAAACACCATATATTTT
>TRBV6-5|NA|TRBJ1-2|14|NA
CASSYSDRDYGYTF
TGTGCCAGCAGTTACTCCGACAGAGACTATGGCTACACCTTC
>TRBV28|TRBD1|TRBJ1-4|15|many
CASSSAGTGDEKLFF
TGTGCCAGCAGTTCCGCCGGGACAGGAGATGAAAAACTGTTTTTT
>TRBV7-2|NA|TRBJ1-5|13|many
CASSLTGGQPQHF
TGTGCCAGCAGCTTGACAGGAGGTCAGCCCCAGCATTTT
>TRBV7-8|TRBD2|TRBJ2-7|15|many
CASSLALAVSYEQYF
TGTGCCAGCAGCTTAGCCCTAGCGGTCTCCTACGAGCAGTACTTC
>TRBV29-1|NA|TRBJ2-1|15|many
CSVDEDFFSYNEQFF
TGCAGCGTTGACGAGGATTTTTTCTCCTACAATGAGCAGTTCTTC
>TRBV5-4|TRBD1|TRBJ2-5|15|many
CASSYTGGEGETQYF
TGTGCCAGCAGTTACACAGGGGGCGAAGGGGAGACCCAGTACTTC
>TRBV6-5|NA|TRBJ1-5|17|few
CASSLTFRGGSNQPQHF
TGTGCCAGCAGCCTCACCTTCAGGGGAGGTAGCAATCAGCCCCAGCATTTT
>TRBV3-1|NA|TRBJ2-7|15|many
CASSQTGTFLYEQYF
TGTGCCAGCAGCCAAACGGGAACTTTCCTCTACGAGCAGTACTTC
>TRBV7-9|NA|TRBJ2-1|15|few
CASSSPGASYNEQFF
TGTGCCAGCAGCTCCCCGGGGGCGAGCTACAATGAGCAGTTCTTC
>TRBV30|NA|TRBJ1-1|13|many
CAWALSQGTSAFF
TGTGCCTGGGCCTTAAGTCAGGGAACGTCAGCTTTCTTT
>TRBV7-3|NA|TRBJ2-1|13|many
CASSLTSIDEQFF
TGTGCCAGCAGCTTAACTTCGATTGATGAGCAGTTCTTC
>TRBV13|NA|TRBJ2-7|16|many
CASSLGIKASRGPQYF
TGTGCCAGCAGCTTAGGCATCAAGGCTAGCCGTGGGCCGCAGTACTTC
>TRBV10-3|TRBD2|TRBJ2-5|13|NA
CAISSGRWETQYF
TGTGCCATCAGCAGCGGGAGGTGGGAGACCCAGTACTTC
>TRBV7-2|NA|TRBJ2-2|15|many
CASSPRLTYTGELFF
TGTGCCAGCAGCCCCCGACTCACTTACACCGGGGAGCTGTTTTTT
>TRBV30|NA|TRBJ2-3|14|NA
CAWSVYGNTDTQYF
TGTGCCTGGAGTGTTTACGGGAACACAGATACGCAGTATTTT
>TRBV4-1|NA|TRBJ2-4|15|many
CASSQEGGAKNIQYF
TGCGCCAGCAGCCAAGAGGGGGGAGCCAAAAACATTCAGTACTTC
>TRBV5-1|NA|TRBJ2-7|13|many
CASSLRTGYEQYF
TGCGCCAGCAGCTTGAGGACCGGCTACGAGCAGTACTTC
>TRBV20-1|TRBD2|TRBJ2-5|13|many
CSAPGGLQETQYF
TGCAGTGCCCCGGGGGGACTCCAAGAGACCCAGTACTTC
>TRBV2|NA|TRBJ2-2|14|NA
CTSTSDFVPGELFF
TGTACCAGCACGAGCGATTTTGTGCCCGGGGAGCTGTTTTTT
>TRBV3-1|NA|TRBJ1-3|17|many
CASTPSLLGVSGNTIYF
TGTGCCAGCACCCCCAGCCTTCTCGGGGTGTCTGGAAACACCATATATTTT
>TRBV29-1|TRBD1|TRBJ1-2|14|many
CSVEEGQAPYGYTF
TGCAGCGTTGAAGAGGGACAGGCCCCCTATGGCTACACCTTC
>TRBV6-2/TRBV6-3|NA|TRBJ2-3|13|many
CASNVRTTDTQYF
TGTGCCAGCAACGTCCGGACAACGGATACGCAGTATTTT
>TRBV7-2|NA|TRBJ2-7|14|many
CASSSQQSDVEQYF
TGTGCCAGCAGCTCTCAACAAAGCGATGTCGAGCAGTACTTC
>TRBV11-2|NA|TRBJ2-3|13|many
CASSPQSTDTQYF
TGTGCCAGCAGCCCCCAGAGCACAGATACGCAGTATTTT
>TRBV9|NA|TRBJ1-2|16|once
CASSVGPRRGVYGYTF
TGTGCCAGCAGCGTAGGCCCCAGAAGAGGCGTTTATGGCTACACCTTC
>TRBV6-5|NA|TRBJ1-5|15|few
CASSSSQVGSQPQHF
TGTGCCAGCAGCTCCTCTCAGGTGGGGAGTCAGCCCCAGCATTTT
>TRBV20-1|NA|TRBJ2-7|14|many
CSARFQGWSYEQYF
TGCAGTGCTAGATTCCAGGGTTGGAGCTACGAGCAGTACTTC
>TRBV12-3/TRBV12-4|NA|TRBJ2-7|13|many
CASSPPYDREQYF
TGTGCCAGCAGCCCCCCTTACGACCGCGAGCAGTACTTC
>TRBV7-2|TRBD2|TRBJ2-3|12|few
CASSAGRDTQYF
TGTGCCAGCAGCGCCGGGAGGGATACGCAGTATTTT
>TRBV20-1|NA|TRBJ2-4|11|many
CSASLREIQYF
TGCAGTGCTAGTCTCCGGGAAATTCAGTACTTC
>TRBV12-3/TRBV12-4|TRBD1|TRBJ2-7|11|many
CASRNRGEQYF
TGTGCCAGCAGAAACAGGGGCGAGCAGTACTTC
>TRBV29-1|TRBD2|TRBJ2-2|15|many
CSVPGLAGGTGELFF
TGCAGCGTTCCGGGACTAGCGGGAGGTACCGGGGAGCTGTTTTTT
>TRBV6-4|NA|TRBJ2-1|13|few
CASRKTGDNEQFF
TGTGCCAGCCGAAAAACAGGTGACAATGAGCAGTTCTTC
>TRBV20-1|NA|TRBJ2-7|13|many
CSARQTSSYEQYF
TGCAGTGCTAGGCAAACCAGCTCCTACGAGCAGTACTTC
>TRBV20-1|NA|TRBJ1-1|13|many
CSATRGGGTEAFF
TGCAGTGCTACCCGAGGGGGAGGCACTGAAGCTTTCTTT
>TRBV6-6|NA|TRBJ2-3|13|many
CASTKGAPDTQYF
TGTGCCAGCACAAAAGGGGCGCCAGATACGCAGTATTTT
>TRBV12-3/TRBV12-4|NA|TRBJ2-7|13|NA
CASSFLGQSEQYF
TGTGCCAGCAGTTTCCTTGGACAGTCCGAGCAGTACTTC
>TRBV12-3/TRBV12-4|NA|TRBJ1-5|14|many
CASTPGGSNQPQHF
TGTGCCAGCACCCCGGGGGGTAGCAATCAGCCCCAGCATTTT
>TRBV6-1|NA|TRBJ1-6|15|NA
CASTPTGGTNSPLHF
TGTGCCAGCACTCCTACCGGGGGAACCAATTCACCCCTCCACTTT